This passage covers 18 T cell receptor beta chains from one sample sequenced in a study of Graves' ophthalmopathy and Graves' hyperthyroidism. Amplification of TCR beta CDR3 regions used RNA transcripts. First-round RT-PCR relied on HTBI primers, and a second-round multiplex PCR came next. In TCRdb, the multiplex PCR reads were re-called with MiXCR into one record per CDR3 protein. The sample holds roughly 700,000 distinct CDR3 sequences, approximately 40% seen once. Sequencing was carried out using peripheral blood. These receptors all stem from an adult man with Graves' ophthalmopathy.

The chain recombines TRBV14 with TRBJ2-7; D gene unclear. The CDR3 sequence is 14 residues long. Trimming left V 3 bases short and J 2 bases short, with 11 bases between. Germline-derived CDR1 and CDR2 are SGHDN and FVKESK. The CDR3 spells CASSQETRPYEQYF. For the CDR3, the DNA is TGTGCCAGCAGCCAGGAGACACGACCCTACGAGCAGTACTTC.

The rearrangement uses TRBV15 and TRBJ1-1; no definite D call. Trimming stripped 0 bases from V and 9 bases from J, with 5 bases between. The length of the CDR3 is 11 residues. CDR1 LNHNV and CDR2 YYDKDF come from the germline V gene (reference sequence). CDR3: CATSREGKAFF. In nucleotides, the CDR3 is TGTGCCACCAGCAGAGAAGGGAAAGCTTTCTTT.

The chain carries TRBV14 and TRBJ2-3; the D is unclear. V lost 2 bases and J lost 7, with 4 bases in between. Germline-derived CDR1 and CDR2 are SGHDN and FVKESK. The CDR3 is 11 amino acids. The CDR3 spells CASSQTYTQYF. The CDR3 DNA reads TGTGCCAGCAGCCAAACCTATACGCAGTATTTT.

The CDR3 DNA is TGTGCCAGCACCCAGGGCTCGACTGAGCAGTTCTTC. It yields the protein CASTQGSTEQFF. This chain links TRBV2 with TRBJ2-5, with a possible D match to TRBD1 (5 bases). The assigned J gene may be wrong: the sequence end matches TRBJ2-1 better. The CDR3 contains 12 residues. Germline CDR1 SNHLY, CDR2 FYNNEI.

The rearrangement joins TRBV12-3 or TRBV12-4 to TRBJ2-5; TRBD2 matches at 9 bases. V trimming: 8 bases; J trimming: 4 bases; junction bases outside the gene matches: 14. The CDR3 is 16 residues long. The CDR3 here is CASSPRGGQGGETQYF. CDR3 coding DNA: TGTGCCAGCTCGCCGCGGGGGGGCCAGGGCGGAGAGACCCAGTACTTC.

Ten or more counts support this clonotype. The gene calls are TRBV7-8 and TRBJ1-4, with a possible D match to TRBD1 (5 bases). Germline values: CDR1 SGHVS, CDR2 FQNEAQ. The CDR3 is 14 amino acids. The ends were cut back, 2 bases at V and 8 bases at J, with 12 bases in the middle. CDR3: CASSLSGLREKLFF. The CDR3, as DNA: TGTGCCAGCAGCTTATCAGGGCTACGGGAAAAACTGTTTTTT.

Ten or more counts support this clonotype. This chain joins TRBV15 and TRBJ1-1; D possibly corresponds to TRBD1 (6 bases). Trimming cost V 11 bases and J 3 bases, with 16 bases left between them. Germline assignment: CDR1 LNHNV and CDR2 YYDKDF (reference sequence). CDR3 size: 13 residues. CDR3 loop: CASKQGAHTEAFF. The CDR3, as DNA: TGTGCCTCCAAACAGGGAGCGCACACTGAAGCTTTCTTT.

The chain is built from TRBV24-1 and TRBJ2-7; D is perhaps TRBD1 or TRBD2 (5 bases each). V was cut by 11 bases and J by 2 bases, with 18 bases left in between. Germline lookup yields CDR1 KGHDR and CDR2 SFDVKD. This CDR3 comprises 14 residues. CDR3 nucleotides: TGTGCCAGCGCCGTCCCGGGGCTGACCTACGAGCAGTACTTC. Amino acid sequence: CASAVPGLTYEQYF.

Points on this clonotype: Likely a read error: the CDR3 ends without its conserved phenylalanine or tryptophan. This chain joins TRBV7-9 and TRBJ2-5; D uncertain. Trimming took 1 base from V and 5 from J, leaving 8 bases between them. The CDR3 extends over 13 amino acids. CDR1 is SEHNR, CDR2 FQNEAQ, per germline (reference sequence). The CDR3 DNA sequence: TGTGCCAGCAGCTTAGATCTGGCGGAGACCCAGTACCTC. Translated: CASSLDLAETQYL.

The sample holds a few counts of this clonotype. The chain joins TRBV9 to TRBJ2-7; weak D call: TRBD1 (5 bases). The germline V gene encodes CDR1 SGDLS and CDR2 YYNGEE. The CDR3 is 16 amino acids. V was clipped by 2 bases and J by 4 bases, with 19 bases between them. CDR3 DNA: TGTGCCAGCAGCGTTCCCAAATGGGGCCTTAAATACGAGCAGTACTTC. Translating gives CASSVPKWGLKYEQYF.

The V gene is TRBV25-1, the J gene TRBJ1-1; 7 bases line up with TRBD1. Losses at the gene ends were 8 bases for V and 4 bases for J; bases not matched to a gene: 10. Germline V gene lookup returns CDR1 MGHDK and CDR2 SYGVNS. This CDR3 is 14 amino acids long. The DNA of the CDR3 is TGTGCCAGCGAGCCTAAACAGGGGACCACTGAAGCTTTCTTT. Translating gives CASEPKQGTTEAFF.

This clonotype was seen repeatedly, ten times or more. The chain recombines TRBV29-1 with TRBJ2-7, with TRBD1 as a possible D gene (6 bases). Germline loops: CDR1 SQVTM, CDR2 ANQGSEA. This CDR3 is built from 13 residues. V was pared by 4 bases and J by 2 bases, with 12 bases between. The CDR3 spells CSVAQGRTYEQYF. DNA of the CDR3: TGCAGCGTTGCGCAGGGGCGAACCTACGAGCAGTACTTC.

The DNA for the CDR3 is TGTGCCAGCAGCTTAGGGCCGGGACAGGGCTTCCGAGATACGCAGTATTTT. Amino acid sequence: CASSLGPGQGFRDTQYF. The chain employs TRBV7-2 and TRBJ2-3; TRBD1 matches at 9 bases. V shed 1 base, J shed 5 bases, and the junction held 10 bases outside the gene matches. Germline lookup yields CDR1 SGHTA and CDR2 FQGNSA. The CDR3 contains 17 residues.

This clonotype was recorded at least ten times. The genes are TRBV9 and TRBJ2-2, with 10 bases that match TRBD1. CDR1 is SGDLS, CDR2 YYNGEE, per germline. The CDR3 sequence is 15 residues long. V dropped 1 base and J dropped 4; count of bases not matched to a gene: 1. CDR3 region: CASSVRTGGTGELFF. CDR3 DNA sequence: TGTGCCAGCAGCGTAAGGACAGGGGGCACCGGGGAGCTGTTTTTT.

Many counts were recorded for this clonotype. The chain links TRBV2 to TRBJ2-7; tentatively, D is TRBD1 or TRBD2 (5 bases each). This CDR3 spans 13 amino acids. Germline V gene lookup returns CDR1 SNHLY and CDR2 FYNNEI. V gave up 6 bases and J gave up 3 bases, with 12 bases separating them. The CDR3 DNA is TGTGCCAGCAGGAGGGGAACCAACTACGAGCAGTACTTC. Its translation is CASRRGTNYEQYF.

The chain has TRBV5-6 and TRBJ1-2; no definite D call. The CDR3 has 14 amino acids. With 0 bases removed from V and 1 base from J, the gap between germline ends came to 7 bases. Germline V lookup: CDR1 SGHDT, CDR2 YYEEEE. The CDR3 coding sequence is TGTGCCAGCAGCTTGGGACACCTTAACTATGGCTACACCTTC. It codes for CASSLGHLNYGYTF. The whole variable domain, filled in from reference TRBV5-6 and TRBJ1-2, reads DAGVTQSPTHLIKTRGQQVTLRCSPKSGHDTVSWYQQALGQGPQFIFQYYEEEERQRGNFPDRFSGHQFPNYSSELNVNALLLGDSALYLCASSLGHLNYGYTFGSGTRLTVV.

A word on this clonotype: A much larger clone differs by one base, so this may be a read error. The V and J genes are TRBV7-2 and TRBJ1-1; D uncertain. Per germline, CDR1 SGHTA and CDR2 FQGNSA. V gave up 1 base and J gave up 8 bases, with 11 bases separating them. The CDR3 extends over 13 amino acids. CDR3 DNA sequence: TGTGCCAGCAGCTTAGATAAATGGGTGGAAGCTTTCTTT. This sequence encodes CASSLDKWVEAFF. The whole variable domain, filled in from reference TRBV7-2 and TRBJ1-1, reads GAGVSQSPSNKVTEKGKDVELRCDPISGHTALYWYRQSLGQGLEFLIYFQGNSAPDKSGLPSDRFSAERTGGSVSTLTIQRTQQEDSAVYLCASSLDKWVEAFFGQGTRLTVV.

Concerning this clonotype: It may be a read error: a sequence one base away is much more abundant. The chain recombines TRBV7-2 with TRBJ2-7; TRBD2 agrees at 8 bases. The CDR3 is 15 residues long. Germline CDR1 SGHTA, CDR2 FQGNSA. Trimming took 5 bases from V and 3 from J; bases not matched to a gene: 9. This chain's CDR3 is CASSLDSGENYEQYF. The CDR3 nucleotides read TGTGCCAGCAGCCTAGATAGCGGGGAAAACTACGAGCAGTACTTC.